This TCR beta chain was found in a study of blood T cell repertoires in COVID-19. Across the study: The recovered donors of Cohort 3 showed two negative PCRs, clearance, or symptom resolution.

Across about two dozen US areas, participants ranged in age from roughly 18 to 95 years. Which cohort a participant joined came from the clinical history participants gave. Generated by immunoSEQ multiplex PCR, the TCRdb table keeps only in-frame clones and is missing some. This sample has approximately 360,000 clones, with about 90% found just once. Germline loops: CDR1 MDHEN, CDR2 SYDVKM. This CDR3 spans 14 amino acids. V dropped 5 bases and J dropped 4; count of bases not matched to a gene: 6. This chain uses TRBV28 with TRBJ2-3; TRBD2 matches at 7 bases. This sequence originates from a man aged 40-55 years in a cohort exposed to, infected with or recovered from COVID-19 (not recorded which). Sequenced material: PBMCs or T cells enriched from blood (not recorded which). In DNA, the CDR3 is TGTGCCAGCAGTGCAACCCGGGGGGCAGATACGCAGTATTTT. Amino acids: CASSATRGADTQYF.